This T cell receptor beta chain was found in a study of blood T cell repertoires in COVID-19. Background on the study: COVID-19 samples, acute and convalescent, were from the United States, Italy and Spain.

In the authors' workflow: From reference gene primer amplification, estimates of nucleated cell counts were derived. Assay: immunoSEQ multiplex PCR; the TCRdb copy retains only in-frame clones and omits some. That table gives V, J and clone size, and the DNA gave D and trimming. The sample holds about 200,000 clones, 82% seen once. Germline CDR1 LNHDA, CDR2 SQIVND (reference sequence). Trimming left V 9 bases short and J 0 bases short, with 15 bases between. There are 15 residues in the CDR3. This clone appeared many times. The specimen sequenced was PBMCs or T cells enriched from blood (not recorded which). V usage is TRBV19 and J usage is TRBJ1-3; D is undetermined. The TCR comes from a woman in her fifties or sixties with acute COVID-19. CDR3 DNA sequence: TGTGCCAGCGACCAGAGGGTCAACTCTGGAAACACCATATATTTT. Translated: CASDQRVNSGNTIYF.